A selection of T cell receptor beta chains follows, all from one sample in a study of blood T cell repertoires in COVID-19. Some clones are missing from TCRdb's copy, which holds only in-frame ones; the method was immunoSEQ multiplex PCR. Altogether about 170,000 clones are present, around 88% being singletons, with the ten largest covering around a fifth. The source material was peripheral blood. These receptors originate from a woman in her seventies who had recovered from COVID-19. Both conserved end residues are part of each CDR3. The D gene is left open where the match is weak. Size tells how often a clone was seen (once, few, many) or the class of an expanded clone, and some rows leave it out.

j_gene: TRBJ2-2
d_gene: TRBD2
v_gene: TRBV10-3
abundance: NA
CDR3aa: CAISEGLAGETGELFF
CDR3nt: TGTGCCATCAGTGAGGGACTAGCTGGGGAAACCGGGGAGCTGTTTTTT

j_gene: TRBJ2-7
d_gene: TRBD1
v_gene: TRBV27
abundance: NA
CDR3aa: CASSTGELLYEQYF
CDR3nt: TGTGCCAGCAGTACAGGGGAGCTCCTCTACGAGCAGTACTTC

j_gene: TRBJ1-1
d_gene: NA
v_gene: TRBV7-9
abundance: NA
CDR3aa: CAHGRGRGTEAFF
CDR3nt: TGTGCCCACGGGCGGGGGCGGGGGACTGAAGCTTTCTTT

j_gene: TRBJ2-5
d_gene: TRBD2
v_gene: TRBV7-2
abundance: NA
CDR3aa: CASSLGHGLAGQETQYF
CDR3nt: TGTGCCAGCAGCTTAGGCCACGGACTAGCGGGCCAAGAGACCCAGTACTTC

j_gene: TRBJ2-3
d_gene: TRBD2
v_gene: TRBV5-6
abundance: NA
CDR3aa: CASSRGVPTSPGGDTQYF
CDR3nt: TGTGCCAGCAGCCGAGGGGTACCGACTAGCCCCGGGGGAGATACGCAGTATTTT

j_gene: TRBJ1-5
d_gene: NA
v_gene: TRBV2
abundance: NA
CDR3aa: CASSELTGSQPQHF
CDR3nt: TGTGCCAGCAGTGAACTCACAGGGAGTCAGCCCCAGCATTTT

j_gene: TRBJ1-1
d_gene: NA
v_gene: TRBV18
abundance: NA
CDR3aa: CASSPPGGASSTEAFF
CDR3nt: TGTGCCAGCTCACCACCGGGGGGGGCGAGTTCCACTGAAGCTTTCTTT

j_gene: TRBJ1-2
d_gene: NA
v_gene: TRBV7-9
abundance: NA
CDR3aa: CASSLGRYGYTF
CDR3nt: TGTGCCAGCAGCTTAGGCAGATATGGCTACACCTTC

j_gene: TRBJ1-2
d_gene: TRBD1
v_gene: TRBV5-1
abundance: once
CDR3aa: CASSWTGTGEGYTF
CDR3nt: TGCGCCAGCAGCTGGACCGGGACAGGGGAAGGCTACACCTTC

j_gene: TRBJ2-7
d_gene: NA
v_gene: TRBV28
abundance: NA
CDR3aa: CASNLSGANSYEQYF
CDR3nt: TGTGCCAGCAACCTCTCAGGGGCCAATTCCTACGAGCAGTACTTC

j_gene: TRBJ2-5
d_gene: NA
v_gene: TRBV9
abundance: NA
CDR3aa: CASSVEVGQETQYF
CDR3nt: TGTGCCAGCAGCGTAGAGGTCGGGCAAGAGACCCAGTACTTC

j_gene: TRBJ1-2
d_gene: NA
v_gene: TRBV7-8
abundance: NA
CDR3aa: CASGRSYGYTF
CDR3nt: TGTGCCAGCGGTCGGAGCTATGGCTACACCTTC

j_gene: TRBJ2-1
d_gene: NA
v_gene: TRBV5-5
abundance: NA
CDR3aa: CASSLGGAWNEQFF
CDR3nt: TGTGCCAGCAGCTTGGGTGGGGCGTGGAATGAGCAGTTCTTC

j_gene: TRBJ1-4
d_gene: NA
v_gene: TRBV4-3
abundance: few
CDR3aa: CASSQASPEANEKLFF
CDR3nt: TGCGCCAGCAGCCAAGCGTCGCCTGAGGCTAATGAAAAACTGTTTTTT

j_gene: TRBJ2-7
d_gene: TRBD2
v_gene: TRBV11-2
abundance: NA
CDR3aa: CASSPAGTISYEQYF
CDR3nt: TGTGCCAGCAGTCCCGCCGGGACTATCTCCTACGAGCAGTACTTC

j_gene: TRBJ1-3
d_gene: NA
v_gene: TRBV28
abundance: NA
CDR3aa: CASLPSSGNTIYF
CDR3nt: TGTGCCAGCCTTCCGAGCTCTGGAAACACCATATATTTT

j_gene: TRBJ2-3
d_gene: NA
v_gene: TRBV5-6
abundance: NA
CDR3aa: CASSLVASADTQYF
CDR3nt: TGTGCCAGCAGCTTGGTGGCCTCTGCAGATACGCAGTATTTT

j_gene: TRBJ2-1
d_gene: TRBD2
v_gene: TRBV6-2/TRBV6-3
abundance: few
CDR3aa: CASSTQVSGSRNEQFF
CDR3nt: TGTGCCAGCAGTACCCAGGTTAGCGGGAGTAGAAATGAGCAGTTCTTC

j_gene: TRBJ2-7
d_gene: NA
v_gene: TRBV5-8
abundance: NA
CDR3aa: CASMGVGAPGDEQYF
CDR3nt: TGTGCCAGCATGGGGGTCGGGGCCCCAGGGGACGAGCAGTACTTC

j_gene: TRBJ1-2
d_gene: NA
v_gene: TRBV29-1
abundance: NA
CDR3aa: CSVEKGGNSYGYTF
CDR3nt: TGCAGCGTTGAAAAGGGGGGGAATTCTTATGGCTACACCTTC

j_gene: TRBJ2-2
d_gene: TRBD2
v_gene: TRBV19
abundance: once
CDR3aa: CASNPSGYTGELFF
CDR3nt: TGTGCCAGTAACCCTAGCGGGTACACCGGGGAGCTGTTTTTT

j_gene: TRBJ2-2
d_gene: TRBD2
v_gene: TRBV19
abundance: NA
CDR3aa: CASSKLTSGRTGELFF
CDR3nt: TGTGCCAGTAGTAAATTGACTAGCGGGAGGACCGGGGAGCTGTTTTTT

j_gene: TRBJ1-5
d_gene: TRBD1
v_gene: TRBV18
abundance: NA
CDR3aa: CASSSGTGSSGQPQHF
CDR3nt: TGTGCCAGCTCATCAGGGACAGGGTCTTCCGGACAGCCCCAGCATTTT

j_gene: TRBJ1-1
d_gene: NA
v_gene: TRBV28
abundance: NA
CDR3aa: CASSPRRDTEAFF
CDR3nt: TGTGCCAGCAGCCCCCGGCGGGACACTGAAGCTTTCTTT

j_gene: TRBJ2-7
d_gene: TRBD1
v_gene: TRBV11-3
abundance: NA
CDR3aa: CASSPGGQGGYEQYF
CDR3nt: TGTGCCAGCAGCCCGGGCGGACAGGGCGGCTACGAGCAGTACTTC

j_gene: TRBJ2-5
d_gene: TRBD2
v_gene: TRBV6-5
abundance: few
CDR3aa: CASWASGGARETQYF
CDR3nt: TGTGCCAGCTGGGCCAGCGGGGGGGCCAGAGAGACCCAGTACTTC

j_gene: TRBJ2-5
d_gene: TRBD1
v_gene: TRBV5-1
abundance: NA
CDR3aa: CASSQGQGGWGETQYF
CDR3nt: TGCGCCAGCAGCCAGGGACAGGGCGGCTGGGGAGAGACCCAGTACTTC

j_gene: TRBJ1-4
d_gene: NA
v_gene: TRBV4-3
abundance: NA
CDR3aa: CASSLRGSGKLFF
CDR3nt: TGCGCCAGCAGCCTACGGGGTAGCGGAAAACTGTTTTTT

j_gene: TRBJ2-3
d_gene: NA
v_gene: TRBV6-2/TRBV6-3
abundance: NA
CDR3aa: CASSLLTDTQYF
CDR3nt: TGTGCCAGCAGCCTATTGACAGATACGCAGTATTTT

j_gene: TRBJ1-1
d_gene: NA
v_gene: TRBV18
abundance: NA
CDR3aa: CASSPATNTEAFF
CDR3nt: TGTGCCAGCTCACCGGCCACGAACACTGAAGCTTTCTTT

j_gene: TRBJ1-2
d_gene: TRBD1
v_gene: TRBV12-3/TRBV12-4
abundance: NA
CDR3aa: CASSGQGWGYTF
CDR3nt: TGTGCCAGCAGTGGACAGGGCTGGGGCTACACCTTC

j_gene: TRBJ1-4
d_gene: NA
v_gene: TRBV5-1
abundance: NA
CDR3aa: CASSLEQGREKLFF
CDR3nt: TGCGCCAGCAGCTTGGAACAGGGAAGGGAAAAACTGTTTTTT

j_gene: TRBJ2-3
d_gene: TRBD2
v_gene: TRBV27
abundance: NA
CDR3aa: CASTSYGLAGASGTDTQYF
CDR3nt: TGTGCCAGCACCTCCTATGGGCTAGCGGGGGCCTCCGGCACAGATACGCAGTATTTT

j_gene: TRBJ2-1
d_gene: NA
v_gene: TRBV18
abundance: NA
CDR3aa: CASSPTVSYNEQFF
CDR3nt: TGTGCCAGCTCACCGACAGTCTCCTACAATGAGCAGTTCTTC

j_gene: TRBJ1-2
d_gene: TRBD1
v_gene: TRBV11-2
abundance: few
CDR3aa: CASSSTGGTPYGYTF
CDR3nt: TGTGCCAGCAGCTCAACAGGGGGGACTCCTTATGGCTACACCTTC

j_gene: TRBJ1-2
d_gene: NA
v_gene: TRBV14
abundance: NA
CDR3aa: CASSSQGTSGYTF
CDR3nt: TGTGCCAGCAGCTCACAGGGAACCAGTGGCTACACCTTC

j_gene: TRBJ2-1
d_gene: NA
v_gene: TRBV5-1
abundance: NA
CDR3aa: CASSTDSHIYNEQFF
CDR3nt: TGCGCCAGCAGCACGGACTCCCACATCTACAATGAGCAGTTCTTC

j_gene: TRBJ2-2
d_gene: NA
v_gene: TRBV3-1/TRBV3-2
abundance: once
CDR3aa: CASGARGPGELFF
CDR3nt: TGTGCCAGCGGGGCCAGGGGTCCCGGGGAGCTGTTTTTT

j_gene: TRBJ2-7
d_gene: TRBD1
v_gene: TRBV7-3
abundance: few
CDR3aa: CASSLAGQGYEQYF
CDR3nt: TGTGCCAGCAGCTTGGCGGGACAGGGCTACGAGCAGTACTTC

j_gene: TRBJ1-2
d_gene: TRBD1
v_gene: TRBV28
abundance: NA
CDR3aa: CASSARGNGYTF
CDR3nt: TGTGCCAGCAGTGCCAGGGGGAATGGCTACACCTTC

j_gene: TRBJ1-6
d_gene: NA
v_gene: TRBV28
abundance: NA
CDR3aa: CASSLEGVNSPLHF
CDR3nt: TGTGCCAGCAGTTTAGAGGGGGTTAATTCACCCCTCCACTTT

j_gene: TRBJ2-7
d_gene: NA
v_gene: TRBV5-1
abundance: NA
CDR3aa: CASSLGTGLLSTEYF
CDR3nt: TGCGCCAGCAGCTTGGGCACAGGGCTTTTATCTACGGAGTACTTC

j_gene: TRBJ2-3
d_gene: NA
v_gene: TRBV7-9
abundance: NA
CDR3aa: CASSLGLGPDTQYF
CDR3nt: TGTGCCAGCAGCTTAGGTTTGGGGCCAGATACGCAGTATTTT

j_gene: TRBJ2-1
d_gene: TRBD2
v_gene: TRBV9
abundance: NA
CDR3aa: CASSVGSSGSNHEQFF
CDR3nt: TGTGCCAGCAGCGTAGGGTCCAGCGGGAGTAACCATGAGCAGTTCTTC

j_gene: TRBJ2-1
d_gene: TRBD2
v_gene: TRBV28
abundance: few
CDR3aa: CASSRIRGDEQFF
CDR3nt: TGTGCCAGCAGCCGAATTCGGGGGGATGAGCAGTTCTTC

j_gene: TRBJ1-2
d_gene: NA
v_gene: TRBV6-5
abundance: NA
CDR3aa: CASSYSPAAYGYTF
CDR3nt: TGTGCCAGCAGTTACTCCCCGGCGGCCTATGGCTACACCTTC

j_gene: TRBJ1-1
d_gene: NA
v_gene: TRBV7-3
abundance: NA
CDR3aa: CASSPSGGYTEAFF
CDR3nt: TGTGCCAGCAGCCCTAGCGGTGGGTACACTGAAGCTTTCTTT

j_gene: TRBJ1-2
d_gene: NA
v_gene: TRBV1
abundance: NA
CDR3aa: CTSLARVRGCGYTF
CDR3nt: TGCACCTCCCTGGCCAGGGTCAGGGGATGTGGCTACACCTTC

j_gene: TRBJ1-3
d_gene: NA
v_gene: TRBV7-9
abundance: NA
CDR3aa: CASNGLGNTIYF
CDR3nt: TGTGCCAGCAATGGGCTCGGAAACACCATATATTTT

j_gene: TRBJ1-6
d_gene: NA
v_gene: TRBV7-9
abundance: NA
CDR3aa: CASSLVWEDPSYNSPLHF
CDR3nt: TGTGCCAGCAGCTTAGTTTGGGAGGATCCCTCCTATAATTCACCCCTCCACTTT

j_gene: TRBJ1-1
d_gene: TRBD1
v_gene: TRBV7-9
abundance: NA
CDR3aa: CASSTRTGGFRAEAFF
CDR3nt: TGTGCCAGCAGCACTCGGACAGGGGGCTTCCGCGCTGAAGCTTTCTTT

j_gene: TRBJ1-4
d_gene: NA
v_gene: TRBV6-1
abundance: NA
CDR3aa: CASRRAGEGEKLFF
CDR3nt: TGTGCCAGCAGACGAGCGGGGGAGGGGGAAAAACTGTTTTTT

j_gene: TRBJ1-2
d_gene: NA
v_gene: TRBV18
abundance: NA
CDR3aa: CASSPVAPDGYTF
CDR3nt: TGTGCCAGCTCCCCCGTTGCGCCCGATGGCTACACCTTC

j_gene: TRBJ2-2
d_gene: TRBD2
v_gene: TRBV4-3
abundance: once
CDR3aa: CASSPLAGGSTGELFF
CDR3nt: TGCGCCAGCAGCCCCCTAGCGGGAGGGTCCACCGGGGAGCTGTTTTTT

j_gene: TRBJ1-2
d_gene: NA
v_gene: TRBV27
abundance: NA
CDR3aa: CASLHQAYGYTF
CDR3nt: TGTGCCAGCCTCCATCAGGCGTACGGCTACACCTTC